Following are 9 T cell receptor beta chains from one sample sequenced in a study of cytomegalovirus exposure and HLA in healthy donors. A multiplex PCR was run with 60 Vbeta primers and 13 Jbeta primers. Method: immunoSEQ multiplex PCR; TCRdb's copy keeps in-frame clones and lacks some. The sample gives over 55,000 clones, approximately 83% of which show up once; around 1.7% is in the top ten. Sequenced sample: PBMCs. Receptors originate from a man in his forties in good health and CMV-seronegative.

The chain joins TRBV4-2 to TRBJ2-3; D is perhaps TRBD1 (5 bases). Trimming removed 0 bases from V and 8 bases from J, with 9 bases in between. Looked up from germline, CDR1 is LGHNA and CDR2 is YNFKEQ. This CDR3 has 13 amino acids. The CDR3 DNA sequence: TGTGCCAGCAGCCAAGAGCAGGGCCTTACGCAGTATTTT. Its translation: CASSQEQGLTQYF.

The J gene is TRBJ1-1, the V gene TRBV18; maybe TRBD1 (5 bases). This CDR3 is built from 16 residues. CDR1 and CDR2 from the germline V gene are KGHSH and LQKENI. The V end lost 2 bases, the J end lost 1 base, and 14 bases lay between the germline ends. The CDR3 DNA is TGTGCCAGCTCACCAAGGGGTGAGGTAAAGAACACTGAAGCTTTCTTT. It encodes CASSPRGEVKNTEAFF.

The chain combines TRBV7-8 with TRBJ2-5, with D perhaps matching TRBD2 (5 bases). Germline CDR1 and CDR2: SGHVS and FQNEAQ. Trimming shortened V by 1 base and J by 5 bases, and 20 bases separated the two germline ends. The CDR3 runs to 17 residues. This CDR3 is CASSLEGGFSPGETQYF. The CDR3 DNA reads as TGTGCCAGCAGCTTAGAAGGCGGGTTTAGCCCCGGGGAGACCCAGTACTTC.

This chain connects TRBV21-1 to TRBJ1-1; the DNA was not compared with TRBD1, the D call given in the table. TRBV21-1 is labeled a pseudogene. CDR3 length equals 17 residues. This CDR3 is CASSTSPRSGCDTEAFF. The CDR3 nucleotides read TGTGCCAGCAGCACCTCACCCAGGTCAGGGTGCGACACTGAAGCTTTCTTT.

The gene calls are TRBV18 and TRBJ2-4; D remains ambiguous. The CDR3 is made up of 12 amino acids. Germline loops: CDR1 KGHSH, CDR2 LQKENI. Trimming pared 2 bases from V and 8 bases from J, leaving 7 bases between. CDR3 region: CASSPSSDIQYF. DNA for the CDR3: TGTGCCAGCTCACCATCGAGTGACATTCAGTACTTC.

This clone has a single count. The J gene is TRBJ2-7, the V gene TRBV10-3, with 8 bases identical to TRBD1. CDR3 length: 15 residues. With 6 bases clipped from V and 6 bases from J, the junction kept 13 bases outside the gene matches. Per the germline V gene, CDR1 is ENHRY and CDR2 is SYGVKD. This chain's CDR3 is CAISANQGAPGEQYV. DNA of the CDR3: TGTGCCATCAGCGCAAATCAGGGGGCCCCGGGCGAGCAGTACGTC.

The chain employs TRBV10-1 and TRBJ2-1; D perhaps matches TRBD2 (6 bases). The CDR3 sequence is 15 residues long. Trimming shortened V by 4 bases and J by 0 bases, and 10 bases separated the two germline ends. Germline V lookup: CDR1 WNHNN, CDR2 SYGVQD (reference sequence). CDR3 coding DNA: TGCGCCAGCAGTGGACGGGGGAACTCCTACAATGAGCAGTTCTTC. Its protein product is CASSGRGNSYNEQFF.

V usage is TRBV7-9 and J usage is TRBJ2-5; D may be TRBD2 (7 bases). This CDR3 contains 15 residues. The germline V gene encodes CDR1 SEHNR and CDR2 FQNEAQ (reference sequence). V was shortened by 3 bases and J by 4 bases, with 15 bases between the two germline ends. CDR3 in amino acids: CASSLEGGGRETQYF. CDR3 nucleotide sequence: TGTGCCAGCAGCTTGGAAGGGGGGGGCCGAGAGACCCAGTACTTC.

The chain carries TRBV7-9 and TRBJ1-1; 11 positions match TRBD1. Germline lookup yields CDR1 SEHNR and CDR2 FQNEAQ (reference sequence). This CDR3 comprises 16 residues. Germline trimming cut 1 base from V and 3 bases from J; bases unmatched to any gene: 4. In DNA form, the CDR3 reads TGTGCCAGCAGCTTAGGGGACAGGGGGTGGGACACTGAAGCTTTCTTT. Amino acids: CASSLGDRGWDTEAFF.